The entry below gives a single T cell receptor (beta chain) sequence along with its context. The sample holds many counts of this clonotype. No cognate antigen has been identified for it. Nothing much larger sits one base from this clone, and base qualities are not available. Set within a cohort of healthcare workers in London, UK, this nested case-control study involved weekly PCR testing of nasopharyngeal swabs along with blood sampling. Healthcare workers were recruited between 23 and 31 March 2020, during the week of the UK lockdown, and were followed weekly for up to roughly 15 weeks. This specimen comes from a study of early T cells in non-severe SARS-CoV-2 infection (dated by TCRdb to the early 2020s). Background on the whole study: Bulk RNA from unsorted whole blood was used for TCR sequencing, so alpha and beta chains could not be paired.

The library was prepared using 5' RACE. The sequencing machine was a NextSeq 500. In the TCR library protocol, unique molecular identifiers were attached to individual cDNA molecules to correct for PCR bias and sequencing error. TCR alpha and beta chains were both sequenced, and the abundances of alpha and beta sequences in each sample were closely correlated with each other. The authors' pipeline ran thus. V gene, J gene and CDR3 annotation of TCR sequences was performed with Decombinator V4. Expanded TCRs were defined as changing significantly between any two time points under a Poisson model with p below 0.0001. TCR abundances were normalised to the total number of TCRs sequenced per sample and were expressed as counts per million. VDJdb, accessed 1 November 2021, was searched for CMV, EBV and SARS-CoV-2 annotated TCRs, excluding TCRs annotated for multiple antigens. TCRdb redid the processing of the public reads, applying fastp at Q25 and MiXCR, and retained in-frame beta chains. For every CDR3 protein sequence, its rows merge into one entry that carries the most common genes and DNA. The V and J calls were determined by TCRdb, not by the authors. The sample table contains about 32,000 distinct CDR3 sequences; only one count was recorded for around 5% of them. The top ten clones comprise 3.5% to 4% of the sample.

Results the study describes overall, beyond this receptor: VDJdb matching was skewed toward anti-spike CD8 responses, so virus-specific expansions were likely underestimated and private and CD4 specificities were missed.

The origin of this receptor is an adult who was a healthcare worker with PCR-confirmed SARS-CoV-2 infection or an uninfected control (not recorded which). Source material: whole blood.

The bases read TGTGCCAGCAGTTCCTTACTAGCGGGCTTAAATGAGCAGTTCTTC. It translates to CASSSLLAGLNEQFF. This receptor chain uses TRBV6-2 or TRBV6-3 and TRBJ2-1, with 9 junctional bases fitting TRBD2. V and J are trimmed by 4 bases and 7 bases, and the gene matches miss 8 bases of the junction. Looking up the germline V gene yields CDR1 MNHEY and CDR2 SVGEGT. The CDR3 numbers 15 residues from cysteine through phenylalanine. The CDR3 DNA has 45 bases and is translated from base 1.